The clone carrying this T cell receptor beta chain has just a few counts. Extracted total RNA amounted to at least 5.5 micrograms for each sample. The sample belongs to a study of blood T cells in healthy people across ages. A sample-barcoded 5' primer and a J-beta primer mix were used in a second PCR of roughly 6 to 11 cycles. With 12 random nucleotides, a template-switch adaptor tagged each individual cDNA molecule. Any given sample supplied a minimum of 2.5 million CDR3-containing paired-end reads. MiXCR was run by TCRdb on the 5' RACE reads, yielding one entry per CDR3 protein. The sample yields 1.5 million to 2 million distinct CDR3 sequences, about 28% seen once. In germline, CDR1 is LGHNT, CDR2 FRNRAP. V was clipped by 0 bases and J by 5 bases, with 10 bases between them. The CDR3 has 14 residues.

The V gene is TRBV12-5, the J gene TRBJ1-1; the D is unclear. The receptor was isolated from a woman aged 25 to 39 in good health. The sample consisted of blood. The CDR3 here is CASGLVIVGTEAFF. CDR3 bases: TGTGCTAGTGGTTTGGTAATAGTAGGGACTGAAGCTTTCTTT.